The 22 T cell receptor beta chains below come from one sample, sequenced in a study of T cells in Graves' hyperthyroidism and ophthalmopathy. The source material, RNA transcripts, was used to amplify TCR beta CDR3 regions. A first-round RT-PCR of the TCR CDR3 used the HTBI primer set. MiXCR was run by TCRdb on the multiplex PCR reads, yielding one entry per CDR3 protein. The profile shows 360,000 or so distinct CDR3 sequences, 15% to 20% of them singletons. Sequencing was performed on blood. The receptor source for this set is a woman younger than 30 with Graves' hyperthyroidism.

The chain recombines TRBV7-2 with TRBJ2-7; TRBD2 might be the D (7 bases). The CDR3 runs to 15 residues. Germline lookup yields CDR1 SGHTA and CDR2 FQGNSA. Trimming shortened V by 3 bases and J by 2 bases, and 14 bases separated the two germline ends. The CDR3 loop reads CASSLRGGGTYEQYF. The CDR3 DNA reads TGTGCCAGCAGCTTGAGGGGGGGGGGCACCTACGAGCAGTACTTC.

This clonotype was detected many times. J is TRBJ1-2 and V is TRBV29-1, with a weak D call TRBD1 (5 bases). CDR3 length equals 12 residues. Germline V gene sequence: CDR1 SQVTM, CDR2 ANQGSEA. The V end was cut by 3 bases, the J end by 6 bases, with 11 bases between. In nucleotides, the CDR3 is TGCAGCGTTGAGAGGGCAGGGCATGGCTACACCTTC. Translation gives CSVERAGHGYTF.

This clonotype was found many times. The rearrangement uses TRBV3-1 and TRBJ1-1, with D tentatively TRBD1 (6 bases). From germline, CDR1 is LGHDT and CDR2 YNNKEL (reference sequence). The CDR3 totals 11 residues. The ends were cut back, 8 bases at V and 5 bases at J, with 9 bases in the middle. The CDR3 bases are TGTGCCAGCCAAAGGGGGACTGAAGCTTTCTTT. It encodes CASQRGTEAFF.

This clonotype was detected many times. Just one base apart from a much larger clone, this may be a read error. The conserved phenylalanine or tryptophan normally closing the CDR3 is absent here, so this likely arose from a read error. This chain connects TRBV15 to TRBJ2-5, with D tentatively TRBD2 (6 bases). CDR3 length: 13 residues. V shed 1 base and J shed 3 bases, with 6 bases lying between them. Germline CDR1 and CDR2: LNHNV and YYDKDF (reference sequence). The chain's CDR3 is CATSRVAEETQYL. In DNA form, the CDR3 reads TGTGCCACCAGCAGAGTAGCGGAAGAGACCCAGTACCTC.

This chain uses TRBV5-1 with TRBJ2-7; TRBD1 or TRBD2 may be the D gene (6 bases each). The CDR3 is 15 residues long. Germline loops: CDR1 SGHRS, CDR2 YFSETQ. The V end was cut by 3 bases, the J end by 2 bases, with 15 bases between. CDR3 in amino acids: CASSWDPGAAYEQYF. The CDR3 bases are TGCGCCAGCAGCTGGGACCCGGGGGCCGCCTACGAGCAGTACTTC. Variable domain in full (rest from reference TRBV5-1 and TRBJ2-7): KAGVTQTPRYLIKTRGQQVTLSCSPISGHRSVSWYQQTPGQGLQFLFEYFSETQRNKGNFPGRFSGRQFSNSRSEMNVSTLELGDSALYLCASSWDPGAAYEQYFGPGTRLTVT.

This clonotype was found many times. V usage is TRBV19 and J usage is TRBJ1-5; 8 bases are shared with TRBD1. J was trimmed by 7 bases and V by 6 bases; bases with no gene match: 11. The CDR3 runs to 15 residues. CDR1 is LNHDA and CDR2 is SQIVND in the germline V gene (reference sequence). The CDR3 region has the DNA TGTGCCAGTAGACTGACGATAACAGGGGGACAGCCCCAGCATTTT. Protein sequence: CASRLTITGGQPQHF.

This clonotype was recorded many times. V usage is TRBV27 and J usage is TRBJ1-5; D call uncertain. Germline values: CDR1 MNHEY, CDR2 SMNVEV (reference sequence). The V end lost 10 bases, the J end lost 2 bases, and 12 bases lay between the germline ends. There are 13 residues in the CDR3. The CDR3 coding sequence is TGTGCCACCGGCGATAGGGGCAATCAGCCCCAGCATTTT. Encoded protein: CATGDRGNQPQHF.

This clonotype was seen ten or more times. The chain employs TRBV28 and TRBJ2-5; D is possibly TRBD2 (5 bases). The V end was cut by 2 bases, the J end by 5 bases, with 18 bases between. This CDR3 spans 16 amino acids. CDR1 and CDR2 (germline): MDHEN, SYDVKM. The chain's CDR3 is CASSLRLTRYLETQYF. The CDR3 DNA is TGTGCCAGCAGTTTAAGACTTACTAGATATTTGGAGACCCAGTACTTC.

The CDR3 sequence: CSAHPGQIYQPQHF. CDR3 coding DNA: TGCAGTGCTCACCCGGGACAAATTTATCAGCCCCAGCATTTT. This chain links TRBV20-1 with TRBJ1-5, with a weak D call TRBD1 (6 bases). The ends were cut back, 5 bases at V and 5 bases at J, with 16 bases in the middle. CDR1 and CDR2 from the germline V gene are DFQATT and SNEGSKA (reference sequence). The CDR3 runs 14 residues.

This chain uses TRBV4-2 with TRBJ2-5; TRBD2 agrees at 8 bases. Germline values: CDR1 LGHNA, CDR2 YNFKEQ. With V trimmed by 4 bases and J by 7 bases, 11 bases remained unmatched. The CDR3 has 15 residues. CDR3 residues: CASSRVPGGPGTQYF. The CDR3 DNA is TGTGCCAGCAGCCGCGTACCGGGGGGGCCGGGGACCCAGTACTTC.

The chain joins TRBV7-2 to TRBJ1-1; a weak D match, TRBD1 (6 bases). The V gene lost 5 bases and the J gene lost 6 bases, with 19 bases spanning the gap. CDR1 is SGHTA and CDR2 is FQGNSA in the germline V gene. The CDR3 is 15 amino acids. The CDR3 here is CASSPRGVSYAEAFF. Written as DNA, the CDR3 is TGTGCCAGCAGCCCGAGGGGGGTTAGTTATGCTGAAGCTTTCTTT.

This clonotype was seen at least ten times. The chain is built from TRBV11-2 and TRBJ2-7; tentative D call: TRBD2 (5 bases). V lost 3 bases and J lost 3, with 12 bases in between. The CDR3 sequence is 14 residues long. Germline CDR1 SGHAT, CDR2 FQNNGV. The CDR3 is CASSFPGRGYEQYF. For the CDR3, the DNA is TGTGCCAGCAGCTTTCCAGGTCGGGGCTACGAGCAGTACTTC.

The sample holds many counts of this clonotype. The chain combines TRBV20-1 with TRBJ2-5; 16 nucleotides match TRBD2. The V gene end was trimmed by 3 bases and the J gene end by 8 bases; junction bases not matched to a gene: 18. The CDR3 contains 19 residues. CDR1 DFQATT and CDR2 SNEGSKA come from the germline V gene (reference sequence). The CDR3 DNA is TGCAGTGCTAGTGTCCTTCCGGGACTAGCGGGGGGGCGGTTTGGAACCCAGTACTTC. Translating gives CSASVLPGLAGGRFGTQYF.

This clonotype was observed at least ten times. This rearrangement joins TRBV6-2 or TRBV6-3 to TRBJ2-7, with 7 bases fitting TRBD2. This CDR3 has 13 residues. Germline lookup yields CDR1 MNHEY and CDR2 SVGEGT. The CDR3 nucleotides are TGTGCAAGCGGGGAAATAAACTTCTACGAGCAGTACTTC. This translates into CASGEINFYEQYF.

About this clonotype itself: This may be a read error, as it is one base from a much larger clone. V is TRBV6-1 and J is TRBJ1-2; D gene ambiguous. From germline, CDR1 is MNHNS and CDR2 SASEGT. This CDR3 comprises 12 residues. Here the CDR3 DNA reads TGTGCCAGCAGGGAAGCTAACTATGGCTACACCTTC. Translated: CASREANYGYTF.

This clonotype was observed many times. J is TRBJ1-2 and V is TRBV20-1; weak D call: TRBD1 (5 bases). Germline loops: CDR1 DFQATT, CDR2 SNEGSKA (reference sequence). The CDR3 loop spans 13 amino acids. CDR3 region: CSRRSTANYGYTF. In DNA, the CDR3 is TGCAGCAGGAGATCGACAGCTAACTATGGCTACACCTTC.

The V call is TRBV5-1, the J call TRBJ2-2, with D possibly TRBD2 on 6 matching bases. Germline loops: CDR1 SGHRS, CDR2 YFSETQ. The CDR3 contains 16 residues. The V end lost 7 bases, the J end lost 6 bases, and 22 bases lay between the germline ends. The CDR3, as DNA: TGCGCCAGCGCCCTTACGGGGGACCCGGGGTCCGGGGAGCTGTTTTTT. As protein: CASALTGDPGSGELFF.

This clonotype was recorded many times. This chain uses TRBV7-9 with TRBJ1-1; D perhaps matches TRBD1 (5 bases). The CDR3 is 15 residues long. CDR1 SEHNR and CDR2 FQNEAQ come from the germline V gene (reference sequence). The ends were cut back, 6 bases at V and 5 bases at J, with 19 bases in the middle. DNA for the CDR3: TGTGCCAGCAGTACGATTCAGGGTGAATTGACTGAAGCTTTCTTT. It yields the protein CASSTIQGELTEAFF.

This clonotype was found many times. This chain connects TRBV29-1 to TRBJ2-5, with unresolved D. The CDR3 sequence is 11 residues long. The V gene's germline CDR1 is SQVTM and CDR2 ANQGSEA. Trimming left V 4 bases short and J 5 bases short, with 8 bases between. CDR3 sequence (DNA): TGCAGCGTTGGTAACGTCGAGACCCAGTACTTC. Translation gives CSVGNVETQYF.

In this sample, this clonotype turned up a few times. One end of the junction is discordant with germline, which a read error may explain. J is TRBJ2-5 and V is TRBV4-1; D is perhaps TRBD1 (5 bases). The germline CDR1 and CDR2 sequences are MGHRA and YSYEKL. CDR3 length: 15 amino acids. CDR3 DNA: TGCGCCAGCAGCCGAGGAGTAGACAGCCAAGAGACCAAGTACTTC. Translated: CASSRGVDSQETKYF.

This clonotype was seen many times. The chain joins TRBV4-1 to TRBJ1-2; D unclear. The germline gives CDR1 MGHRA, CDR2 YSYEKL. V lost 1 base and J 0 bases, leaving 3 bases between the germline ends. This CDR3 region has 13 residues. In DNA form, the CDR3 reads TGCGCCAGCAGCCAAGCCCCTAACTATGGCTACACCTTC. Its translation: CASSQAPNYGYTF.

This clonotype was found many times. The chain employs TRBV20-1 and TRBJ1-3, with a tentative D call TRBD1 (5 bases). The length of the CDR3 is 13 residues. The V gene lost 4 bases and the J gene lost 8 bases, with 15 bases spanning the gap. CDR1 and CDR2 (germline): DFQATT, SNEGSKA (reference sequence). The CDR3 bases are TGCAGTGCTAAAGACCCCGAGGGGTACACCATATATTTT. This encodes CSAKDPEGYTIYF.